One and the same sample provided the 22 T cell receptor beta chains below, sequenced in a study of response to subunit inactivated influenza vaccine. MiXCR was run by TCRdb on the RT-PCR reads, yielding one entry per CDR3 protein. This table has 250,000 to 350,000 distinct CDR3 sequences, over 20% appearing once. The sample consisted of PBMCs from blood, taken less than 22 months after vaccination. The receptor set was obtained from a man aged 50 to 75 who received an inactivated influenza vaccine.

This clonotype was counted a few times. This CDR3 reads CASSPGKLGEQYF. CDR3 DNA: TGTGCCAGCAGCCCCGGGAAGCTGGGAGAGCAGTACTTC. V gene TRBV28 combines with J gene TRBJ2-7; TRBD2 might be the D (5 bases). The CDR3 spans 13 residues. Between the trimmed V and J ends, which lost 6 bases and 7 bases, there was a span of 16 bases. CDR1 MDHEN and CDR2 SYDVKM come from the germline V gene.

The chain recombines TRBV4-1 with TRBJ1-4; D may be TRBD1 (6 bases). The CDR3 runs 16 residues. V was pared by 5 bases and J by 6 bases, with 19 bases between. CDR1 MGHRA and CDR2 YSYEKL come from the germline V gene. CDR3 region: CASSTNQNRADEKLFF. The CDR3 DNA is TGCGCCAGCAGCACAAACCAAAACAGGGCGGATGAAAAACTGTTTTTT.

The V and J genes are TRBV6-1 and TRBJ2-2; a possible D gene is TRBD1 (5 bases). This CDR3 has 14 residues. V lost 10 bases and J lost 2, with 14 bases in between. The germline V gene has CDR1 MNHNS and CDR2 SASEGT. The CDR3 here is CATSKGANTGELFF. The CDR3 nucleotides read TGTGCCACCTCAAAAGGGGCTAACACCGGGGAGCTGTTTTTT.

This clonotype was seen repeatedly, ten times or more. The chain combines TRBV5-5 with TRBJ1-5, with D possibly matching TRBD1 (5 bases). V lost 3 bases and J 0 bases, leaving 13 bases between the germline ends. Germline lookup yields CDR1 SGHKS and CDR2 YYEKEE (reference sequence). This CDR3 has 16 residues. The chain's CDR3 is CASSSMAGDSNQPQHF. CDR3 DNA sequence: TGTGCCAGCAGCTCCATGGCGGGGGATAGCAATCAGCCCCAGCATTTT.

This clonotype occurred a few times. V is TRBV7-6 and J is TRBJ1-6; D is uncertain. Trimming took off 3 bases at V and 3 bases at J, with 6 bases between the two ends. This CDR3 comprises 14 residues. The germline V gene has CDR1 SGHVS and CDR2 FNYEAQ. The CDR3: CASSLDGYNSPLHF. The DNA of the CDR3 is TGTGCCAGCAGCTTGGACGGCTATAATTCACCCCTCCACTTT.

This clonotype appeared many times. The chain carries TRBV20-1 and TRBJ1-1; no clear D gene. This CDR3 is built from 11 residues. Between the trimmed V and J ends, which lost 2 bases and 6 bases, there was a span of 7 bases. The V gene's germline CDR1 is DFQATT and CDR2 SNEGSKA (reference sequence). CDR3 bases: TGCAGTGCTAGACCTGCCGCTGAAGCTTTCTTT. Its protein is CSARPAAEAFF.

This rearrangement joins TRBV4-2 to TRBJ1-6; D not resolved. Germline values: CDR1 LGHNA, CDR2 YNFKEQ. The CDR3 contains 13 residues. V was cut by 4 bases and J by 8 bases, with 9 bases left in between. This CDR3 reads CASSLNSDSPLHF. In DNA, the CDR3 is TGTGCCAGCAGCCTAAATTCTGATTCACCCCTCCACTTT.

This clonotype came up a few times. The chain joins TRBV20-1 to TRBJ1-5; D is undetermined. Germline CDR1 DFQATT, CDR2 SNEGSKA (reference sequence). CDR3 size: 15 residues. V gave up 0 bases and J gave up 0 bases, with 9 bases separating them. The CDR3 DNA reads TGCAGTGCTAGAGATCAGGCACATAGCAATCAGCCCCAGCATTTT. Translation: CSARDQAHSNQPQHF.

The chain is built from TRBV28 and TRBJ2-7, with no clear D. Trimming removed 5 bases from V and 2 bases from J, with 10 bases in between. From germline, CDR1 is MDHEN and CDR2 SYDVKM. There are 13 residues in the CDR3. The CDR3 coding sequence is TGTGCCAGCAGTCTCCGGGCCCCCTACGAGCAGTACTTC. Translated, it gives CASSLRAPYEQYF.

In this sample, this clonotype turned up many times. This rearrangement joins TRBV12-3 or TRBV12-4 to TRBJ1-3; no definite D call. Trimming took 6 bases from V and 0 from J, leaving 12 bases between them. The CDR3 has 15 residues. The CDR3 sequence: CASSHSTDSGNTIYF. DNA for the CDR3: TGTGCCAGCAGCCATTCGACGGACTCTGGAAACACCATATATTTT.

This clonotype was counted at least ten times. The J gene is TRBJ1-1, the V gene TRBV7-2; 9 nucleotides align to TRBD1. Per the germline V gene, CDR1 is SGHTA and CDR2 is FQGNSA. The CDR3 contains 14 residues. Trimming removed 3 bases from V and 5 bases from J; junction bases left unmatched: 4. The CDR3 spells CASSFTGGGTEAFF. The DNA of the CDR3 is TGTGCCAGCAGCTTTACAGGGGGCGGGACTGAAGCTTTCTTT.

This sequence joins TRBV10-3 and TRBJ1-5; D may be TRBD1 (5 bases). Trimming shortened V by 4 bases and J by 3 bases, and 10 bases separated the two germline ends. CDR1 and CDR2 (germline): ENHRY, SYGVKD. The CDR3 runs to 14 residues. CDR3 region: CAISVIGTNQPQHF. The CDR3 bases are TGTGCCATCAGTGTTATAGGGACCAATCAGCCCCAGCATTTT.

The genes are TRBV4-3 and TRBJ2-5, with a weak D call TRBD2 (5 bases). Germline CDR1 and CDR2: LGHNA and YSLEER. Trimming left V 4 bases short and J 5 bases short, with 17 bases between. CDR3 size: 15 residues. The CDR3 DNA follows: TGCGCCAGCAGCCTAGAGCCCGGGGTTGGGGAGACCCAGTACTTC. This gives the protein CASSLEPGVGETQYF.

The rearrangement joins TRBV5-6 to TRBJ1-5; TRBD1 matches 11 bases. Germline values: CDR1 SGHDT, CDR2 YYEEEE. J lost 6 bases, V lost 2 bases, and 7 bases had no gene match. The CDR3 is made up of 16 amino acids. The CDR3 loop reads CASSFRDRGRGQPQHF. CDR3 sequence (DNA): TGTGCCAGCAGCTTCCGGGACAGGGGGAGGGGTCAGCCCCAGCATTTT.

The DNA of the CDR3 is TGTGCCAGCAGTCAGGCAGGGGGCGGTGGGATCTACGAGCAGTACTTC. Residues: CASSQAGGGGIYEQYF. The rearrangement joins TRBV12-3 or TRBV12-4 to TRBJ2-7; 8 bases agree with TRBD1. V gave up 5 bases and J gave up 3 bases; unmatched junction bases: 12. The CDR3 consists of 16 residues.

The rearrangement uses TRBV5-1 and TRBJ1-3; TRBD1 is a possible D gene (5 bases). The germline gives CDR1 SGHRS, CDR2 YFSETQ. V lost 0 bases, J lost 0 bases, and 10 bases lay in between. The CDR3 has 16 residues. The CDR3 is CASSLAGARSGNTIYF. In DNA form, the CDR3 reads TGCGCCAGCAGCTTGGCCGGGGCACGCTCTGGAAACACCATATATTTT.

The CDR3, as DNA: TGTGCCAGCACCAAACCGGGACATCTAAACACCATATATTTT. Amino acid sequence: CASTKPGHLNTIYF. The V call is TRBV25-1, the J call TRBJ1-3; a possible D gene is TRBD1 (6 bases). The CDR3 extends over 14 amino acids. The V end was cut by 7 bases, the J end by 6 bases, with 16 bases between. The germline gives CDR1 MGHDK, CDR2 SYGVNS.

There are a few counts of this clonotype. V is TRBV10-3 and J is TRBJ2-3; 7 bases agree with TRBD2. The V gene's germline CDR1 is ENHRY and CDR2 SYGVKD. V trimming: 2 bases; J trimming: 5 bases; junction bases outside the gene matches: 7. The CDR3 is 15 residues long. The CDR3 loop is CAISEPGGEVDTQYF. As DNA, the CDR3 is TGTGCCATCAGTGAGCCGGGGGGTGAGGTAGATACGCAGTATTTT.

This clonotype was seen more than once but under ten times. The chain is built from TRBV5-4 and TRBJ2-3; 7 nucleotides align to TRBD1. Per the germline V gene, CDR1 is SGHNT and CDR2 is YYREEE (reference sequence). Trimming cost V 7 bases and J 3 bases; bases outside gene matches: 14. This CDR3 contains 16 residues. The CDR3 DNA sequence: TGTGCCAGCTCAAAAGTTGCCGGACAGGCGACAGATACGCAGTATTTT. Its protein product is CASSKVAGQATDTQYF.

This clonotype was seen a handful of times. The J gene is TRBJ2-2, the V gene TRBV6-5; 7 nucleotides align to TRBD1. This CDR3 contains 19 residues. J was trimmed by 6 bases and V by 0 bases; bases with no gene match: 16. Germline V gives CDR1 MNHEY, CDR2 SVGAGI. The chain's CDR3 is CASSYSTGPGPKASGELFF. The CDR3 DNA reads as TGTGCCAGCAGTTACTCGACAGGGCCGGGACCAAAAGCATCCGGGGAGCTGTTTTTT.

This clonotype turned up a few times. The chain employs TRBV10-3 and TRBJ1-5, with unresolved D. Per germline, CDR1 ENHRY and CDR2 SYGVKD. Trimming shortened V by 1 base and J by 0 bases, and 10 bases separated the two germline ends. There are 16 residues in the CDR3. The CDR3 nucleotides read TGTGCCATCAGTGAGTTTGGAGACAATAGCAATCAGCCCCAGCATTTT. Translating it yields CAISEFGDNSNQPQHF.

In this sample, this clonotype turned up a few times. This sequence joins TRBV12-3 or TRBV12-4 and TRBJ1-6; maybe TRBD1 (6 bases). Trimming shortened V by 4 bases and J by 5 bases, and 9 bases separated the two germline ends. This CDR3 contains 14 residues. This chain's CDR3 is CASSSGQHNSPLHF. CDR3 nucleotides: TGTGCCAGCAGTTCGGGACAACATAATTCACCCCTCCACTTT.